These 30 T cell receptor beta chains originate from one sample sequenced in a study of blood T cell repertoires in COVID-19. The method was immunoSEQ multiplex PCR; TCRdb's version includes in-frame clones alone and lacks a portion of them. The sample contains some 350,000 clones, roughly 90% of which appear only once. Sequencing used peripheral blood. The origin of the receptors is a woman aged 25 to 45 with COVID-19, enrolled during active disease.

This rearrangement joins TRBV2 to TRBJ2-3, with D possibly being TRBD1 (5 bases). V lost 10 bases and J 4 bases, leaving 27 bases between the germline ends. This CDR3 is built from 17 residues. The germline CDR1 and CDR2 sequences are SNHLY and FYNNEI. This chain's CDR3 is CATYPRLQGMLPDTQYF. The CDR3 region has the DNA TGTGCCACCTACCCCCGGTTGCAGGGCATGTTACCAGATACGCAGTATTTT.

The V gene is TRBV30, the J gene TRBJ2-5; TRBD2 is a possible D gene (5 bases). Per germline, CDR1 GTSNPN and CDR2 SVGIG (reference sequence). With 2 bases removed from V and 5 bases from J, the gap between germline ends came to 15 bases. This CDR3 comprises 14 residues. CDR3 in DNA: TGTGCCTGGAGTACTAGAGGTCAAGGGGAGACCCAGTACTTC. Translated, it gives CAWSTRGQGETQYF.

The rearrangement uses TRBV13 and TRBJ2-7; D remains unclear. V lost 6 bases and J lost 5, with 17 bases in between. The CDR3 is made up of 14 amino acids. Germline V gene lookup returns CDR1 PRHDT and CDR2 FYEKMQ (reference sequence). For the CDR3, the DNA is TGTGCCAGCAGTCGTGGTGCACTGGCGGACGAGCAGTACGTC. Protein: CASSRGALADEQYV.

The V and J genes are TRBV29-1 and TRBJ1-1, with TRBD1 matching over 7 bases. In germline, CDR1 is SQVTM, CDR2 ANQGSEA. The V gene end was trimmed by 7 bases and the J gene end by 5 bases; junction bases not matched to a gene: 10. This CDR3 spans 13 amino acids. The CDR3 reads CSAGTGDGTEAFF. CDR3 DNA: TGCAGCGCCGGAACAGGGGATGGGACTGAAGCTTTCTTT.

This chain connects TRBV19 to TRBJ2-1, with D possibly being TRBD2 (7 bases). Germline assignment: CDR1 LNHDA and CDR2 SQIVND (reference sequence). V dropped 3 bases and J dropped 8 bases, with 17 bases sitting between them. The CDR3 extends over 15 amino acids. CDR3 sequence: CASSIWAGAGDEQFF. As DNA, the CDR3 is TGTGCCAGTAGTATTTGGGCAGGGGCGGGGGATGAGCAGTTCTTC.

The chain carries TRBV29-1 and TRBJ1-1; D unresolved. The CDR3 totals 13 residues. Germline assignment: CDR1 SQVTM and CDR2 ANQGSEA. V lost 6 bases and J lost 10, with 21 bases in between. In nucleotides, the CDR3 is TGCAGCGTGTTCGGTGGGAGGGTGAGCGGAGCTTTCTTT. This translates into CSVFGGRVSGAFF.

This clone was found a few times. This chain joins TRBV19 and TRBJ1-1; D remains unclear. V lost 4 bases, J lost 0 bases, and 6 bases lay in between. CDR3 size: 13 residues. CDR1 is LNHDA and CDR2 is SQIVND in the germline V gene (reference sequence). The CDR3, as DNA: TGTGCCAGTAGTAGCGTACTGAACACTGAAGCTTTCTTT. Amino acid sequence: CASSSVLNTEAFF.

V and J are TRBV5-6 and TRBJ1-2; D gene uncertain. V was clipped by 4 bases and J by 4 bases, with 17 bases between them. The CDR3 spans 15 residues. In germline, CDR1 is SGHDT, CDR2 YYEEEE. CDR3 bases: TGTGCCAGCAGCGCTCTAGTACCCCGTCTCTATGGCTACACCTTC. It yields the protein CASSALVPRLYGYTF.

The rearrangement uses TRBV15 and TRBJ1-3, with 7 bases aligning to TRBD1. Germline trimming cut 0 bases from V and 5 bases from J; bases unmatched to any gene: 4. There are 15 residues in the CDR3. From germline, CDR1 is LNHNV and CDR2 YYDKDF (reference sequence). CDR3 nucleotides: TGTGCCACCAGCAGAGACCTGGGACAGAGAAACACCATATATTTT. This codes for CATSRDLGQRNTIYF.

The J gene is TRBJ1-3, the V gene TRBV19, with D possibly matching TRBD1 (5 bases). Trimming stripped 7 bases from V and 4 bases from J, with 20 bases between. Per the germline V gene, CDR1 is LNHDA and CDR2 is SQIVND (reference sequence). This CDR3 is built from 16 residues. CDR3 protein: CASTRYGAGSGNTIYF. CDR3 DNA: TGTGCCAGTACCCGGTATGGTGCAGGGTCCGGAAACACCATATATTTT.

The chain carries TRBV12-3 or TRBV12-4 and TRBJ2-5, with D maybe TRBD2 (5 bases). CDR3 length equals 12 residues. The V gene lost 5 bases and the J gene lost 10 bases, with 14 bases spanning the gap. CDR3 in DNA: TGTGCCAGCAGTCCGGGGTCGTTGGGCCAGTACTTC. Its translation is CASSPGSLGQYF.

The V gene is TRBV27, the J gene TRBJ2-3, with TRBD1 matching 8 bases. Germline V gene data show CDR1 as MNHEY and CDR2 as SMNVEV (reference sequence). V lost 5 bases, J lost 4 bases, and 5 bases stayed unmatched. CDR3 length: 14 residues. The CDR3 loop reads CASSIGQGADTQYF. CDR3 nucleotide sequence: TGTGCCAGCAGTATCGGACAGGGCGCAGATACGCAGTATTTT.

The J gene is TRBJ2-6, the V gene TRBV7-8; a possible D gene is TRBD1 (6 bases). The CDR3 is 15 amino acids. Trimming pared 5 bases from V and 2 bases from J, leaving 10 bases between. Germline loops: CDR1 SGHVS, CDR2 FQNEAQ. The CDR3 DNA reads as TGTGCCAGCAGCCAGGGACACACTGGGGCCAACGTCCTGACTTTC. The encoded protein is CASSQGHTGANVLTF. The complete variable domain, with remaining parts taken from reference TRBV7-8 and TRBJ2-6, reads GAGVSQSPRYKVAKRGQDVALRCDPISGHVSLFWYQQALGQGPEFLTYFQNEAQLDKSGLPSDRFFAERPEGSVSTLKIQRTQQEDSAVYLCASSQGHTGANVLTFGAGSRLTVL.

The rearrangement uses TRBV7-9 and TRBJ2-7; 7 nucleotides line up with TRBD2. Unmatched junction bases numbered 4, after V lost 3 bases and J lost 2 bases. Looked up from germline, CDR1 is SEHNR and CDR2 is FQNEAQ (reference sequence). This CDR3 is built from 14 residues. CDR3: CASSFMTSPYEQYF. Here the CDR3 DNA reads TGTGCCAGCAGCTTTATGACTAGCCCCTACGAGCAGTACTTC.

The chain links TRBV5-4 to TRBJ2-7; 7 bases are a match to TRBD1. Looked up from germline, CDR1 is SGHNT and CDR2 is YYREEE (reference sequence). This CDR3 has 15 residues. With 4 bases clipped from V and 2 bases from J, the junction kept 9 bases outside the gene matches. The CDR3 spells CASSPGQAVPYEQYF. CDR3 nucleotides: TGTGCCAGCAGCCCAGGACAGGCGGTTCCCTACGAGCAGTACTTC. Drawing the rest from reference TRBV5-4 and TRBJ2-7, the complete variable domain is ETGVTQSPTHLIKTRGQQVTLRCSSQSGHNTVSWYQQALGQGPQFIFQYYREEENGRGNFPPRFSGLQFPNYSSELNVNALELDDSALYLCASSPGQAVPYEQYFGPGTRLTVT.

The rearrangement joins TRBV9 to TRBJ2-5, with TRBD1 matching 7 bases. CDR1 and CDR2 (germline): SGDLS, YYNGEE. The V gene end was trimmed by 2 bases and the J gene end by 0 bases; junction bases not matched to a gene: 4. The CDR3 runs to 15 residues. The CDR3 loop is CASSVGQLDQETQYF. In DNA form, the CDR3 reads TGTGCCAGCAGCGTGGGACAGCTAGACCAAGAGACCCAGTACTTC.

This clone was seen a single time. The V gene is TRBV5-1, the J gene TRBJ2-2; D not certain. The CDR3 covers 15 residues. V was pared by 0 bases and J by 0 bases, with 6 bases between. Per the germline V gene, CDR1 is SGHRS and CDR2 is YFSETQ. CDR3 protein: CASSLETANTGELFF. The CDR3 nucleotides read TGCGCCAGCAGCTTGGAGACTGCGAACACCGGGGAGCTGTTTTTT.

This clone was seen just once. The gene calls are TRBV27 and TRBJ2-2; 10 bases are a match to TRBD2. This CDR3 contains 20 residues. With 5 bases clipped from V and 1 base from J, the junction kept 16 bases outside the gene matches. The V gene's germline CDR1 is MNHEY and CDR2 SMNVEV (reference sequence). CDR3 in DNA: TGTGCCAGCAGTCCTCCCCGGCTAGCGGGAGATGTGGGGAACACCGGGGAGCTGTTTTTT. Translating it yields CASSPPRLAGDVGNTGELFF.

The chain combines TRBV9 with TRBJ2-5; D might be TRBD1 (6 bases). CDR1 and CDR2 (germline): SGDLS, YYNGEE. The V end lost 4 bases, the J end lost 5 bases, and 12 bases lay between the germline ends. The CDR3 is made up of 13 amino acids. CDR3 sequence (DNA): TGTGCCAGCAGCCCGCAGGGGCAGGAGACCCAGTACTTC. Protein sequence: CASSPQGQETQYF.

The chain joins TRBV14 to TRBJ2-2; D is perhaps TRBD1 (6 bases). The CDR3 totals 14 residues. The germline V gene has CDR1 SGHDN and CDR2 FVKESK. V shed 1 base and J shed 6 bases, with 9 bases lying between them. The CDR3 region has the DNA TGTGCCAGCAGCCAAGTACAGGGTTCCGGGGAGCTGTTTTTT. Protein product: CASSQVQGSGELFF.

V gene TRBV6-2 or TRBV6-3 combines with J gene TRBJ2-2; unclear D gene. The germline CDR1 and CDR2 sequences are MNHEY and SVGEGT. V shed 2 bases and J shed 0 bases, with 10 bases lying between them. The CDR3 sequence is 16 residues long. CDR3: CASSYGRHANTGELFF. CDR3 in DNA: TGTGCCAGCAGTTACGGCAGACACGCGAACACCGGGGAGCTGTTTTTT.

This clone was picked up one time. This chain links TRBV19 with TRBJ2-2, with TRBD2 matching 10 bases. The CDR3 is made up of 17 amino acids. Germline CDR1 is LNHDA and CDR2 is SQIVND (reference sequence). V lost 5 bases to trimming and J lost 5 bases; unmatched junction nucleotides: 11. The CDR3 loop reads CASSPGLTSGYTGELFF. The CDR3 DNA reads TGTGCCAGTAGTCCTGGTTTGACTAGCGGGTATACCGGGGAGCTGTTTTTT.

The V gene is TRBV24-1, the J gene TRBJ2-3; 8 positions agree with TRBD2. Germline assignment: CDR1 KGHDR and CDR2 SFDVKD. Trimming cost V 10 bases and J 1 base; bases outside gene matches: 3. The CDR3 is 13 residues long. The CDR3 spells CATRSGGTDTQYF. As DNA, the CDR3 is TGTGCCACTCGTAGCGGGGGCACAGATACGCAGTATTTT.

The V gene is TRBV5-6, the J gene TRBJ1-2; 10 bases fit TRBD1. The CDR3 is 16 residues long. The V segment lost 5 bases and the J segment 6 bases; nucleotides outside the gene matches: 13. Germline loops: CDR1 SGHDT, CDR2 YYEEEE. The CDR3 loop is CASSAPRDRGAHGYTF. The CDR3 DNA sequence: TGTGCCAGCAGTGCCCCCCGGGACAGGGGAGCCCATGGCTACACCTTC.

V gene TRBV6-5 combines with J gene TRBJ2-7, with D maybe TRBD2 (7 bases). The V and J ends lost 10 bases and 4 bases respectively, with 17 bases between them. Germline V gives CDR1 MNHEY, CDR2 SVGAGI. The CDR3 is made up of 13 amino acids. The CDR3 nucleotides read TGTGCCACAAAAGGGGGGGCGGAGTACGAGCAGTACTTC. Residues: CATKGGAEYEQYF.

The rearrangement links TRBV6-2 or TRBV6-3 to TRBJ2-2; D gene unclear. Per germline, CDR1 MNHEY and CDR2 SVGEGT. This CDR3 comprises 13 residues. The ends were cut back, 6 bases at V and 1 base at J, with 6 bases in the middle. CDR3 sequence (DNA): TGTGCCAGCAGCTCGCGGAACACCGGGGAGCTGTTTTTT. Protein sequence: CASSSRNTGELFF.

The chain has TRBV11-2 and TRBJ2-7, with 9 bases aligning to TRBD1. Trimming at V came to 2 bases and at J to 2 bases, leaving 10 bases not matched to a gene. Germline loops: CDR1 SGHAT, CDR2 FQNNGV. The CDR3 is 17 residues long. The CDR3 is CASSLMVGTGIPYEQYF. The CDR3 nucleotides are TGTGCCAGCAGCTTAATGGTGGGGACAGGGATCCCCTACGAGCAGTACTTC.

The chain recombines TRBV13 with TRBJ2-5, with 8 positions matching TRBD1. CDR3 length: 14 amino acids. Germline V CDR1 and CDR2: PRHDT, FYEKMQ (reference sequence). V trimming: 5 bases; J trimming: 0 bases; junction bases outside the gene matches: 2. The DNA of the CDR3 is TGTGCCAGCAGCGTGACAGGGGACCAAGAGACCCAGTACTTC. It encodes CASSVTGDQETQYF.

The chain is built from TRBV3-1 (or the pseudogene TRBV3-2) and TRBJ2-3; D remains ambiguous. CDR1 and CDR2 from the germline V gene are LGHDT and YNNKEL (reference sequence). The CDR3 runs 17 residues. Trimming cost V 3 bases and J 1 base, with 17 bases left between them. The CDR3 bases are TGTGCCAGCAGCCAGAGCGATACGCGTCCGGGCACAGATACGCAGTATTTT. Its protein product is CASSQSDTRPGTDTQYF.

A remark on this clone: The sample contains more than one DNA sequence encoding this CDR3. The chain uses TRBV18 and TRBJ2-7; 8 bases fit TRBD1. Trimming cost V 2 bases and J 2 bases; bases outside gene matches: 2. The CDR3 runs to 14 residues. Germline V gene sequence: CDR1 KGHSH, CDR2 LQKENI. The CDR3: CASSPRQGTYEQYV. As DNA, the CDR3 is TGTGCCAGCTCACCAAGACAGGGGACCTACGAGCAGTACGTC.